Listed below are T cell receptor beta chains from one sample, sequenced in a study of blood T cell repertoires in COVID-19. Sequencing used immunoSEQ multiplex PCR; TCRdb keeps in-frame clones, though not all of them. This sample yields some 170,000 clones, of which 80% are seen a single time; 5% to 6% belongs to the top ten. Sequencing used PBMCs or T cells enriched from blood (not recorded which). The receptors were gathered from a man aged 40-49 years who had recovered from COVID-19. CDR3s leave out the opening cysteine and the closing phenylalanine or tryptophan. The order of the fields is clone size, V gene, J gene, CDR3 protein. Size is stated for part of the rows, as once, few or many counts, or as a class when the clone is expanded.

clone size: -; V gene: TRBV4-1; J gene: TRBJ1-2; CDR3 protein: ASSQTGFGYT
clone size: -; V gene: TRBV4-2; J gene: TRBJ1-6; CDR3 protein: ASSPGQSPLH
clone size: -; V gene: TRBV3-1/TRBV3-2; J gene: TRBJ1-5; CDR3 protein: ASSHGVSTEQPQH
clone size: -; V gene: TRBV19; J gene: TRBJ1-2; CDR3 protein: ASSTSSANYGYT
clone size: -; V gene: TRBV19; J gene: TRBJ2-2; CDR3 protein: ASRTGGNGELF
clone size: once; V gene: TRBV5-1; J gene: TRBJ2-7; CDR3 protein: ASKVQDSYEQY
clone size: -; V gene: TRBV19; J gene: TRBJ2-7; CDR3 protein: ASSIGPVQQY
clone size: few; V gene: TRBV19; J gene: TRBJ1-4; CDR3 protein: ASSWRQGESEKLF
clone size: -; V gene: TRBV7-9; J gene: TRBJ2-2; CDR3 protein: ASSLASQGGTGELF
clone size: -; V gene: TRBV6-5; J gene: TRBJ1-3; CDR3 protein: ASRPNGGSGNTIY
clone size: many; V gene: TRBV13; J gene: TRBJ1-1; CDR3 protein: ASSLGRGGEAF